This TCR beta chain came from a study of shared clonotypes between healthy human individuals (dated by TCRdb to about 2020). Notes on the research overall: The cohort comprised two women and three men aged 18 to 49 years. For each donor, CD4 naive and CD4 memory were each given three plates, CD8 naive was given two plates, and CD8 memory was given one plate. Different laboratories and diverse techniques were used to prepare libraries and sequence TCR repertoires, to increase sequencing depth and limit assay-specific biases. To estimate repertoire size and how much clonotypes are shared between individuals, the study performed deep sequencing of blood TCR repertoires from about 5 healthy adults. Each donor's leukapheresis produced roughly between roughly 0.85 and 9.5 billion PBMCs.

Healthy HIV-negative adults with no recently reported acute infections or vaccinations were included as donors. Only Caucasian adults living in Nashville, Tennessee, USA were represented among the donors. Magnetic negative selection was used to enrich CD4+ T cells, after which naive cells were positively selected on CD45RA and the negative fraction became the memory subset. Blood was obtained by leukapheresis, after which PBMCs were separated by Ficoll-Histopaque density gradient centrifugation and cryopreserved in liquid nitrogen vapor phase. Analytical flow cytometry was used to check the purity and quantity of every magnetically sorted T cell population. Genomic DNA was isolated from every sorted fraction and measured by UV absorbance on a Nanodrop 2000c. Overall results and qualifications from the work: Compared with non-shared clonotypes, the clonotypes found in all four sorted-subset donors had higher generation probabilities. Sampling was restricted to blood, and TCR repertoires in tissue are likely to differ from TCR repertoires in blood. Naive subsets generally had larger estimated clonotype richness than memory subsets did. Sharing across a few donors was observed for around 5% of naive CD4, over 3% of naive CD8, 2% to 2.5% of memory CD4, and around 0.4% of memory CD8 clonotypes. The genetic and exposure-history diversity represented was limited by the small number of donors. Rarefaction of sorted-subset datasets indicated incomplete sequencing despite the large sequencing depth. Pairwise subsampling led to the expectation that sequencing depth would affect the degree of clonotype sharing among donors.

According to the germline V gene, CDR1 reads SGHDT and CDR2 reads YYEEEE. The cysteine opens and the phenylalanine closes a CDR3 of 11 amino acids. The retained sequence is limited to the CDR3, 33 bases, with the frame set at the first base. Trimming at the junction amounts to 0 bases on V and 5 bases on J, and the germline ends lie 2 bases apart. Notes on this clone: Its binding antigen is unknown. It has no much larger one-base neighbor in the sample; base qualities were not kept.

Using the deep immunoSEQ assay, TCR CDR3 regions were amplified from genomic DNA by multiplex PCR. Extracted genomic DNA from each cell subset was spread evenly across all wells of several immunoSEQ 96-well plates, with each plate serving as a replicate. Each replicate PCR for sorted subsets received about 220 ng genomic DNA, equal to about 30,000 T cell genomes. Purified libraries were measured with a Qubit 3.0 fluorometer, size-checked on a Bioanalyzer 2100, and measured again with the KAPA Library Quantification kit. Each immunoSEQ 96-well plate was sequenced on its own single-read 150-cycle Illumina NextSeq 550 flow cell. The authors' analysis ran thus. Because the immunoSEQ output included only junctional sequences and no quality scores, the filtering could not be the same as the filtering used for full-length reads. To assign V/J genes and CDR3, sequences were annotated using PyIR, a Python wrapper for IgBLAST v1.9, with IMGT germline references. Reads were removed for weak V/J assignments (E-value above 1e-6), missing CDR3, stop codons, out-of-frame junctions, or ambiguous translated residues. V3J clonotypes were defined by identical inferred V gene, J gene, and CDR3 amino acid sequence. To compute the percentage overlap between repertoires, the number of shared unique clonotypes was divided by the size of the smaller repertoire. Repertoire richness was assessed with RTK rarefaction, the Chao1 estimator, and Recon v2.1 estimates of unobserved clonotypes. OLGA was used to compute generation probabilities for all TCRbeta clonotypes that the gDNA method yielded from four donors. Held by TCRdb, this immuneACCESS table contains in-frame sequences only and omits some clones. Under half of the omission traces to an unresolved V gene where checked; the cause of the rest is unknown. For V, J and clone size, that table is used; D and trimming come from the DNA. Here the sample has under 550,000 clones; 96% occur a single time. Approximately 0.06% of the sample rests with the top ten.

Sequencing used naive CD4+ T cells sorted from blood. The intended sense of this specimen's cell subset or site label: CD45RA+ positively selected. The sequence derives from a woman in her 30s in good health. Recombination linked TRBV5-6 to TRBJ2-5, with no confidently assigned D gene. This receptor carries the CDR3 CASSLAETQYF. The DNA is as follows: TGTGCCAGCAGCTTGGCTGAGACCCAGTACTTC.